What follows are 22 T cell receptor beta chains derived from one specimen sequenced in a study of blood T cell repertoires in COVID-19. Sequencing used immunoSEQ multiplex PCR; TCRdb keeps in-frame clones, though not all of them. This sample yields approximately 62,000 clones, of which approximately 80% are seen a single time; more than 12% belongs to the top ten. The sequenced material came from peripheral blood. These TCRs come from an elderly man with acute or convalescent COVID-19.

V and J are TRBV12-5 and TRBJ1-5; D possibly corresponds to TRBD1 (5 bases). This CDR3 has 15 amino acids. Trimming shortened V by 1 base and J by 7 bases, and 14 bases separated the two germline ends. CDR1 is LGHNT, CDR2 FRNRAP, per germline. In DNA, the CDR3 is TGTGCTAGTGGTTTGGCGCAGGGCCCAGGACAGCCCCAGCATTTT. Translating gives CASGLAQGPGQPQHF.

The chain combines TRBV9 with TRBJ1-3, with TRBD1 as a possible D gene (5 bases). V lost 3 bases and J lost 4, with 11 bases in between. This CDR3 has 14 amino acids. Looked up from germline, CDR1 is SGDLS and CDR2 is YYNGEE. In nucleotides, the CDR3 is TGTGCCAGCAGCGGCGGGACGCCGGGAAACACCATATATTTT. Translated: CASSGGTPGNTIYF. The full variable domain, with the rest looked up from reference TRBV9 and TRBJ1-3, is DSGVTQTPKHLITATGQRVTLRCSPRSGDLSVYWYQQSLDQGLQFLIQYYNGEERAKGNILERFSAQQFPDLHSELNLSSLELGDSALYFCASSGGTPGNTIYFGEGSWLTVV.

As concerns this clone: Different DNA sequences within this sample yield the same CDR3. The chain is built from TRBV10-3 and TRBJ2-7; 7 nucleotides match TRBD1. The CDR3 spans 12 residues. Germline V gene lookup returns CDR1 ENHRY and CDR2 SYGVKD. V shed 10 bases, J shed 0 bases, and the junction held 3 bases outside the gene matches. As DNA, the CDR3 is TGTGCCACCGGACAGGACTCCTACGAGCAGTACTTC. Translating it yields CATGQDSYEQYF.

This sequence joins TRBV6-5 and TRBJ2-4; D may be TRBD1 (7 bases). V was pared by 6 bases and J by 8 bases, with 17 bases between. The CDR3 covers 14 residues. Per germline, CDR1 MNHEY and CDR2 SVGAGI. CDR3 sequence (DNA): TGTGCCAGCAGCCCGTTACAGGGGAGGCACATTCAGTACTTC. Protein product: CASSPLQGRHIQYF.

V and J are TRBV9 and TRBJ2-3; 7 bases are a match to TRBD2. CDR1 SGDLS and CDR2 YYNGEE come from the germline V gene. With 9 bases clipped from V and 0 bases from J, the junction kept 7 bases outside the gene matches. The CDR3 runs 14 residues. The CDR3 coding sequence is TGTGCCACCCAAAGAGCGGGGAGCACAGATACGCAGTATTTT. It encodes CATQRAGSTDTQYF.

The J gene is TRBJ2-3, the V gene TRBV23-1; D is possibly TRBD1 (6 bases). TRBV23-1 is placed among ORFs of uncertain function. The V gene lost 0 bases and the J gene lost 5 bases, with 18 bases spanning the gap. The CDR3 is made up of 17 amino acids. CDR3 sequence (DNA): TGCGCCAGCAGTCAATCCTCCCGGGACAATGTCCTAGATACGCAGTATTTT. This translates into CASSQSSRDNVLDTQYF.

The rearrangement uses TRBV6-5 and TRBJ2-2; weak D call: TRBD1 (5 bases). V was trimmed by 6 bases and J by 6 bases, leaving 17 bases between them. CDR1 is MNHEY, CDR2 SVGAGI, per germline. This CDR3 region has 15 residues. Written as DNA, the CDR3 is TGTGCCAGCAGAAATCAGGGAAGGGTCCCCGGGGAGCTGTTTTTT. Its protein is CASRNQGRVPGELFF.

CDR3 residues: CASSSQAPETQYF. The CDR3 DNA sequence: TGTGCCAGCAGCTCCCAAGCCCCAGAGACCCAGTACTTC. The V and J genes are TRBV7-2 and TRBJ2-5; the D is unclear. The CDR3 is made up of 13 amino acids. V shed 4 bases and J shed 4 bases, with 10 bases lying between them. The germline gives CDR1 SGHTA, CDR2 FQGNSA. The full variable domain, in which reference TRBV7-2 and TRBJ2-5 provide the parts outside the CDR3, is GAGVSQSPSNKVTEKGKDVELRCDPISGHTALYWYRQSLGQGLEFLIYFQGNSAPDKSGLPSDRFSAERTGGSVSTLTIQRTQQEDSAVYLCASSSQAPETQYFGPGTRLLVL.

This clone was picked up one time. The chain has TRBV29-1 and TRBJ1-2, with 7 positions matching TRBD1. Per germline, CDR1 SQVTM and CDR2 ANQGSEA. The V and J ends lost 7 bases and 3 bases, in that order; junction bases with no gene match: 8. The CDR3 is 13 amino acids. Here the CDR3 reads CSALTGVDYGYTF. CDR3 coding DNA: TGCAGCGCCCTCACAGGGGTCGACTATGGCTACACCTTC.

The rearrangement joins TRBV6-5 to TRBJ2-7; D is perhaps TRBD2 (6 bases). The CDR3 runs to 14 residues. Germline V lookup: CDR1 MNHEY, CDR2 SVGAGI. V dropped 2 bases and J dropped 4 bases, with 12 bases sitting between them. In DNA form, the CDR3 reads TGTGCCAGCAGTTACCCGGGTGGGGGGTACGAGCAGTACTTC. Protein: CASSYPGGGYEQYF.

The chain recombines TRBV2 with TRBJ2-3; TRBD1 agrees at 9 bases. CDR3 size: 15 residues. Trimming removed 5 bases from V and 1 base from J; junction bases left unmatched: 4. Germline-derived CDR1 and CDR2 are SNHLY and FYNNEI. The CDR3 DNA reads as TGTGCCAGCAGTAGGGACAGGGACGGCACAGATACGCAGTATTTT. Translation gives CASSRDRDGTDTQYF.

CDR3 nucleotides: TGTGCCAGCAGTCCCACAGGGCAAGAGACCCAGTACTTC. Protein product: CASSPTGQETQYF. V gene TRBV28 combines with J gene TRBJ2-5; possible D gene TRBD1, 6 bases. The CDR3 loop spans 13 amino acids. CDR1 MDHEN and CDR2 SYDVKM come from the germline V gene. V lost 5 bases to trimming and J lost 2 bases, with 9 bases between them.

The chain couples TRBV6-5 to TRBJ2-5, with a tentative D call TRBD2 (5 bases). This CDR3 is built from 12 residues. Trimming pared 8 bases from V and 2 bases from J, leaving 9 bases between. Germline V gene sequence: CDR1 MNHEY, CDR2 SVGAGI. CDR3 sequence: CASQGGQETQYF. The DNA for the CDR3 is TGTGCCAGCCAAGGAGGTCAAGAGACCCAGTACTTC.

In nucleotides, the CDR3 is TGTGCCAGCAGTGAATGGAATTCAGGGGTGAGAAGTTCACCCCTCCACTTT. Translated, it gives CASSEWNSGVRSSPLHF. The chain employs TRBV25-1 and TRBJ1-6; D might be TRBD1 (6 bases). V lost 1 base and J lost 9, with 19 bases in between. Germline-derived CDR1 and CDR2 are MGHDK and SYGVNS. There are 17 residues in the CDR3.

The V call is TRBV18, the J call TRBJ1-1; D gene unclear. The germline V gene has CDR1 KGHSH and CDR2 LQKENI. The CDR3 has 15 amino acids. Trimming left V 3 bases short and J 2 bases short, with 13 bases between. CDR3 in DNA: TGTGCCAGCTCACCTGGGCCGGAATTCAACACTGAAGCTTTCTTT. It codes for CASSPGPEFNTEAFF.

In nucleotides, the CDR3 is TGTGCCTGGATTAGCCGGGACAGGGTTGGCGGCTACACCTTC. Its protein is CAWISRDRVGGYTF. The chain has TRBV30 and TRBJ1-2; 9 positions agree with TRBD1. The germline gives CDR1 GTSNPN, CDR2 SVGIG (reference sequence). The J segment lost 8 bases and the V segment lost 4 bases, leaving 11 bases of the junction unmatched. This CDR3 spans 14 amino acids.

V and J are TRBV19 and TRBJ1-2, with 7 bases fitting TRBD1. In germline, CDR1 is LNHDA, CDR2 SQIVND (reference sequence). This CDR3 is built from 14 residues. J lost 4 bases, V lost 11 bases, and 13 bases had no gene match. The CDR3 coding sequence is TGTGCCTCCGGCGGGCAACAGGGGATCTATGGCTACACCTTC. Translating gives CASGGQQGIYGYTF.

The chain recombines TRBV9 with TRBJ2-5; TRBD2 matches at 10 bases. Per the germline V gene, CDR1 is SGDLS and CDR2 is YYNGEE. V gave up 6 bases and J gave up 4 bases; unmatched junction bases: 9. CDR3 length equals 15 residues. This CDR3 is CASTQSGGAGETQYF. In DNA, the CDR3 is TGTGCCAGCACCCAGAGCGGGGGGGCGGGAGAGACCCAGTACTTC.

V and J are TRBV6-6 and TRBJ1-1; 11 nucleotides line up with TRBD1. Per the germline V gene, CDR1 is MNHNY and CDR2 is SVGAGI (reference sequence). This CDR3 has 14 residues. V shed 5 bases and J 3 bases; nucleotides not matched to a gene: 2. The CDR3 reads CASSLDRGHTEAFF. CDR3 nucleotides: TGTGCCAGCAGTCTGGACAGGGGGCACACTGAAGCTTTCTTT.

V usage is TRBV3-1 (or the pseudogene TRBV3-2) and J usage is TRBJ1-2, with D unresolved. The CDR3 runs 13 residues. The V gene lost 5 bases and the J gene lost 2 bases, with 9 bases spanning the gap. The germline gives CDR1 LGHDT, CDR2 YNNKEL (reference sequence). CDR3 DNA sequence: TGTGCCAGCAGCTGGTCACAGAACTATGGCTACACCTTC. Residues: CASSWSQNYGYTF.

The chain combines TRBV11-3 with TRBJ1-1; tentatively, D is TRBD1 (5 bases). The V end was cut by 0 bases, the J end by 5 bases, with 10 bases between. The CDR3 loop spans 14 amino acids. Germline V gene lookup returns CDR1 SGHNT and CDR2 YENEEA. The CDR3 protein is CASSLDLGGTEAFF. The CDR3 DNA reads TGTGCCAGCAGCTTAGATCTCGGGGGAACTGAAGCTTTCTTT. The full variable domain, completed using reference TRBV11-3 and TRBJ1-1, is EAGVVQSPRYKIIEKKQPVAFWCNPISGHNTLYWYLQNLGQGPELLIRYENEEAVDDSQLPKDRFSAERLKGVDSTLKIQPAELGDSAVYLCASSLDLGGTEAFFGQGTRLTVV.

This chain uses TRBV11-3 with TRBJ2-1; TRBD2 agrees at 9 bases. The J segment lost 6 bases and the V segment lost 4 bases, leaving 13 bases of the junction unmatched. The CDR3 consists of 17 residues. Germline values: CDR1 SGHNT, CDR2 YENEEA. DNA for the CDR3: TGTGCCAGCAGCTCCCCGGGTGAGCGGGGGGCCACCAATGAGCAGTTCTTC. Translating it yields CASSSPGERGATNEQFF.